This T cell receptor (beta chain) was documented in a study of blood T cell repertoires in COVID-19. Study details: Both acute and convalescent COVID-19 samples were obtained from the United States, Italy and Spain.

Data came from immunoSEQ multiplex PCR; TCRdb stores just in-frame clones and leaves some out. This table has fewer than 90,000 clones, around 96% appearing once. Sequenced input: peripheral blood. The TCR was taken from a human donor with active COVID-19. The donor label of this sample is uncertain.

The CDR3 sequence: CASSLQSSGGASYNEQFF. Written as DNA, the CDR3 is TGTGCCAGCAGCCTTCAGAGTAGTGGCGGGGCCTCCTACAATGAGCAGTTCTTC. This chain links TRBV7-6 with TRBJ2-1; TRBD2 might be the D (6 bases). This CDR3 has 18 residues. Germline CDR1 is SGHVS and CDR2 is FNYEAQ. V lost 5 bases and J 0 bases, leaving 20 bases between the germline ends.